Presented here are 28 T cell receptor beta chains from one specimen sequenced in a study of T cells in Graves' hyperthyroidism and ophthalmopathy. Amplified TCR beta CDR3 regions came from RNA transcripts. The HTBI primer set served for first-round RT-PCR of the TCR CDR3. TCRdb reanalysed the multiplex PCR reads using MiXCR and keeps one entry per CDR3 protein. The sample consists of 300,000 to 400,000 distinct CDR3 sequences, around 20% of them appearing once. The material sequenced was blood. The receptors were sampled from a woman aged 50 to 65 with Graves' hyperthyroidism.

This clonotype was recorded once. The chain recombines TRBV5-5 with TRBJ2-1; D unclear. The CDR3 is 15 residues long. V was trimmed by 4 bases and J by 2 bases, leaving 13 bases between them. Germline CDR1 and CDR2: SGHKS and YYEKEE (reference sequence). CDR3 amino acids: CASSLGTVPYNEQFF. Here the CDR3 DNA reads TGTGCCAGCAGCCTCGGCACCGTTCCCTACAATGAGCAGTTCTTC.

This chain joins TRBV30 and TRBJ2-7, with 7 bases fitting TRBD1. The CDR3 length is 13 residues. Trimming removed 3 bases from V and 5 bases from J; junction bases left unmatched: 7. Germline V gene data show CDR1 as GTSNPN and CDR2 as SVGIG (reference sequence). CDR3 amino acids: CAWSVGTVDEQYF. Here the CDR3 DNA reads TGTGCCTGGAGCGTCGGGACAGTGGACGAGCAGTACTTC.

This chain links TRBV12-3 or TRBV12-4 with TRBJ1-1; no reliable D call. Trimming shortened V by 7 bases and J by 4 bases, and 16 bases separated the two germline ends. The CDR3 totals 14 residues. CDR3 nucleotides: TGTGCCAGCACCCCCATTCGAGGGATCACTGAAGCTTTCTTT. Amino acid sequence: CASTPIRGITEAFF.

The chain links TRBV30 to TRBJ2-3; perhaps TRBD2 as D (7 bases). This CDR3 region has 13 residues. V shed 8 bases and J shed 5 bases, with 17 bases lying between them. Germline values: CDR1 GTSNPN, CDR2 SVGIG (reference sequence). The CDR3 bases are TGTGCCCGGGGGGCCCATGGCATAGATACGCAGTATTTT. This gives the protein CARGAHGIDTQYF.

There are a few counts of this clonotype. CDR3 nucleotides: TGCAGTGCTAGGGCTGCCCCTAGCGAGCAGTACTTC. Residues: CSARAAPSEQYF. This chain links TRBV20-1 with TRBJ2-7; D not certain. The CDR3 extends over 12 amino acids. The ends were cut back, 3 bases at V and 6 bases at J, with 12 bases in the middle. Per germline, CDR1 DFQATT and CDR2 SNEGSKA (reference sequence).

This clonotype was observed many times. This chain links TRBV2 with TRBJ2-1; no reliable D call. Germline V gives CDR1 SNHLY, CDR2 FYNNEI. This CDR3 has 16 residues. Trimming left V 8 bases short and J 4 bases short, with 21 bases between. CDR3 coding DNA: TGTGCCAGCGGAGCTAGGTCCCTAAGGGCTTACAATGAGCAGTTCTTC. Amino acid sequence: CASGARSLRAYNEQFF.

This clonotype appeared many times. The CDR3 DNA is TGCAGTGCCCCGGAGGGGACAGGGGGTTCACCCCTCCACTTT. Residues: CSAPEGTGGSPLHF. V usage is TRBV20-1 and J usage is TRBJ1-6; 11 nucleotides agree with TRBD1. CDR3 length: 14 residues. Germline V lookup: CDR1 DFQATT, CDR2 SNEGSKA (reference sequence). After removal of 6 bases from V and 9 bases from J, the junction contained 7 bases not matched to a gene.

This rearrangement joins TRBV12-5 to TRBJ1-5; 7 bases map to TRBD1. The V gene's germline CDR1 is LGHNT and CDR2 FRNRAP. The CDR3 extends over 15 amino acids. Trimming at V came to 2 bases and at J to 6 bases, leaving 7 bases not matched to a gene. Written as DNA, the CDR3 is TGTGCTAGTGGTTTGCCCCGACAGGGCTGTCAGCCCCAGCATTTT. Its protein is CASGLPRQGCQPQHF.

At least ten counts were recorded for this clonotype. The chain joins TRBV7-3 to TRBJ1-1, with D perhaps TRBD1 (5 bases). The CDR3 sequence is 14 residues long. V lost 3 bases and J 2 bases, leaving 10 bases between the germline ends. Germline assignment: CDR1 SGHTA and CDR2 FQGTGA. CDR3 residues: CASSFTGPNTEAFF. The CDR3, as DNA: TGTGCCAGCAGCTTTACGGGGCCCAACACTGAAGCTTTCTTT.

This rearrangement joins TRBV6-1 to TRBJ2-7, with D possibly being TRBD2 (7 bases). The CDR3 spans 13 residues. CDR1 MNHNS and CDR2 SASEGT come from the germline V gene. Trimming took off 7 bases at V and 4 bases at J, with 14 bases between the two ends. The CDR3 DNA reads TGTGCCAGCATGAGGGGGAGGGCGTACGAGCAGTACTTC. Its protein is CASMRGRAYEQYF.

The sample holds many counts of this clonotype. The chain couples TRBV18 to TRBJ2-2, with D perhaps TRBD2 (5 bases). Germline CDR1 KGHSH, CDR2 LQKENI. The CDR3 totals 15 residues. V gave up 3 bases and J gave up 2 bases, with 10 bases separating them. The CDR3 protein is CASSPLSGNTGELFF. In DNA form, the CDR3 reads TGTGCCAGCTCACCGTTAAGCGGAAACACCGGGGAGCTGTTTTTT. Supplemented by reference TRBV18 and TRBJ2-2, the full variable domain reads NAGVMQNPRHLVRRRGQEARLRCSPMKGHSHVYWYRQLPEEGLKFMVYLQKENIIDESGMPKERFSAEFPKEGPSILRIQQVVRGDSAAYFCASSPLSGNTGELFFGEGSRLTVL.

This clonotype was observed a handful of times. The CDR3 DNA reads as TGTGCCACCAGCAGAGGGGACTCCTACGAGCAGTACTTC. It specifies CATSRGDSYEQYF. The chain links TRBV15 to TRBJ2-7; D not resolved. CDR3 length: 13 residues. The V gene's germline CDR1 is LNHNV and CDR2 YYDKDF (reference sequence). V shed 1 base and J shed 0 bases, with 4 bases lying between them.

The chain combines TRBV3-1 with TRBJ1-2; D is ambiguous. The germline gives CDR1 LGHDT, CDR2 YNNKEL (reference sequence). V lost 4 bases and J 2 bases, leaving 17 bases between the germline ends. The CDR3 consists of 16 residues. This chain's CDR3 is CASSPGWTAVNYGYTF. The CDR3 region has the DNA TGTGCCAGCAGCCCTGGCTGGACGGCGGTGAACTATGGCTACACCTTC.

V gene TRBV25-1 combines with J gene TRBJ2-5; 10 bases line up with TRBD2. This CDR3 has 16 amino acids. V shed 5 bases, J shed 3 bases, and the junction held 9 bases outside the gene matches. Per the germline V gene, CDR1 is MGHDK and CDR2 is SYGVNS. This CDR3 reads CASSRRAGGLKETQYF. CDR3 sequence (DNA): TGTGCCAGCAGTAGACGAGCGGGAGGGTTAAAAGAGACCCAGTACTTC.

This clonotype was counted ten times or more. This rearrangement joins TRBV7-8 to TRBJ2-2, with D perhaps matching TRBD2 (6 bases). Germline values: CDR1 SGHVS, CDR2 FQNEAQ. Trimming shortened V by 7 bases and J by 0 bases, and 15 bases separated the two germline ends. The CDR3 totals 16 residues. The CDR3 nucleotides read TGTGCCAGCACCCGACTAGGGTTGGCGAACACCGGGGAGCTGTTTTTT. Translated, it gives CASTRLGLANTGELFF.

This clonotype was detected many times. V usage is TRBV30 and J usage is TRBJ2-7; D not resolved. The CDR3 totals 11 residues. The germline gives CDR1 GTSNPN, CDR2 SVGIG (reference sequence). V lost 1 base and J 7 bases, leaving 8 bases between the germline ends. CDR3 sequence reads: CAWSDPHEQYF. The CDR3 coding sequence is TGTGCCTGGAGTGATCCTCATGAGCAGTACTTC.

The chain carries TRBV5-6 and TRBJ1-2; maybe TRBD1 (6 bases). V lost 6 bases, J lost 6 bases, and 15 bases lay in between. Germline CDR1 and CDR2: SGHDT and YYEEEE. This CDR3 spans 13 amino acids. The CDR3 region has the DNA TGTGCCAGCACAATCAGGGGCCAAGATGGCTACACCTTC. This gives the protein CASTIRGQDGYTF. The full variable domain, rest sourced from reference TRBV5-6 and TRBJ1-2, is DAGVTQSPTHLIKTRGQQVTLRCSPKSGHDTVSWYQQALGQGPQFIFQYYEEEERQRGNFPDRFSGHQFPNYSSELNVNALLLGDSALYLCASTIRGQDGYTFGSGTRLTVV.

This clonotype was recorded many times. The rearrangement uses TRBV12-3 or TRBV12-4 and TRBJ1-4, with D tentatively TRBD1 (5 bases). The CDR3 runs to 16 residues. V was trimmed by 2 bases and J by 8 bases, leaving 18 bases between them. CDR3 in amino acids: CASSLWGRGSGEKLFF. For the CDR3, the DNA is TGTGCCAGCAGTTTATGGGGACGAGGCTCGGGAGAAAAACTGTTTTTT.

This clonotype was seen many times. The rearrangement joins TRBV6-5 to TRBJ1-2; TRBD1 is a possible D gene (6 bases). The germline CDR1 and CDR2 sequences are MNHEY and SVGAGI. There are 15 residues in the CDR3. Trimming shortened V by 2 bases and J by 2 bases, and 12 bases separated the two germline ends. The CDR3 is CASSYGGPPNYGYTF. The CDR3 bases are TGTGCCAGCAGTTACGGGGGCCCCCCAAACTATGGCTACACCTTC.

The chain combines TRBV6-1 with TRBJ1-5; D not resolved. The CDR3 length is 14 residues. In germline, CDR1 is MNHNS, CDR2 SASEGT. The V gene lost 0 bases and the J gene lost 4 bases, with 7 bases spanning the gap. The CDR3 nucleotides are TGTGCCAGCAGTGAAGCCGCCGGGAATCAGCCCCAGCATTTT. It encodes CASSEAAGNQPQHF.

V usage is TRBV6-1 and J usage is TRBJ2-7, with D perhaps TRBD2 (6 bases). Between the trimmed V and J ends, which lost 7 bases and 1 base, there was a span of 8 bases. The length of the CDR3 is 12 residues. Germline-derived CDR1 and CDR2 are MNHNS and SASEGT. As DNA, the CDR3 is TGTGCCAGCACGGGACTTTCCTACGAGCAGTACTTC. It specifies CASTGLSYEQYF.

This clonotype appeared many times. The V and J genes are TRBV11-3 and TRBJ2-2, with 9 bases matching TRBD2. V shed 6 bases, J shed 7 bases, and the junction held 15 bases outside the gene matches. The CDR3 has 17 residues. CDR1 and CDR2 from the germline V gene are SGHNT and YENEEA. The CDR3 spells CASRRTRGGRVDGELFF. The CDR3, as DNA: TGTGCCAGCAGGCGTACGCGGGGGGGCCGGGTTGACGGGGAGCTGTTTTTT.

The CDR3 region is CSARDQGGWNTEAFF. The CDR3 DNA sequence: TGCAGTGCTAGAGATCAGGGAGGGTGGAACACTGAAGCTTTCTTT. The J gene is TRBJ1-1, the V gene TRBV20-1; TRBD1 is a possible D gene (5 bases). V lost 0 bases, J lost 1 base, and 12 bases lay in between. In germline, CDR1 is DFQATT, CDR2 SNEGSKA (reference sequence). The CDR3 contains 15 residues.

The chain joins TRBV2 to TRBJ2-3; D gene uncertain. V was shortened by 8 bases and J by 0 bases, with 9 bases between the two germline ends. From germline, CDR1 is SNHLY and CDR2 FYNNEI. The CDR3 covers 13 residues. The CDR3 region is CASGPTSTDTQYF. CDR3 nucleotides: TGTGCCAGCGGACCCACCAGCACAGATACGCAGTATTTT.

About this clonotype: A clone one base away is much larger, so this may be a read error. The chain carries TRBV20-1 and TRBJ2-4, with a possible D match to TRBD1 (5 bases). CDR1 is DFQATT and CDR2 is SNEGSKA in the germline V gene (reference sequence). V lost 8 bases and J 4 bases, leaving 18 bases between the germline ends. The CDR3 consists of 14 residues. Here the CDR3 reads CSHLGALGKNIQYF. CDR3 sequence (DNA): TGCAGTCACCTAGGGGCGTTGGGGAAAAACATTCAGTACTTC.

V usage is TRBV24-1 and J usage is TRBJ2-3; the match to TRBD2 covers 12 bases. This CDR3 contains 16 residues. Germline V CDR1 and CDR2: KGHDR, SFDVKD. V was clipped by 4 bases and J by 4 bases; unmatched bases: 5. In DNA, the CDR3 is TGTGCCACCAGTGACTCAACTAGCGGGAGGCCAGATACGCAGTATTTT. Protein product: CATSDSTSGRPDTQYF.

This clonotype appeared a few times. The gene calls are TRBV7-3 and TRBJ1-2, with 7 nucleotides matching TRBD1. The CDR3 has 14 amino acids. Germline CDR1 is SGHTA and CDR2 is FQGTGA. V dropped 2 bases and J dropped 6; count of bases not matched to a gene: 6. The CDR3 nucleotides are TGTGCCAGCAGCTTATCCCCTGACAGGGATGGCTACACCTTC. Protein product: CASSLSPDRDGYTF. Full variable domain (outside the CDR3, taken from reference TRBV7-3 and TRBJ1-2): GAGVSQTPSNKVTEKGKYVELRCDPISGHTALYWYRQSLGQGPEFLIYFQGTGAADDSGLPNDRFFAVRPEGSVSTLKIQRTERGDSAVYLCASSLSPDRDGYTFGSGTRLTVV.

The V gene is TRBV19, the J gene TRBJ1-2; D might be TRBD1 (6 bases). V lost 5 bases and J 4 bases, leaving 11 bases between the germline ends. The V gene's germline CDR1 is LNHDA and CDR2 SQIVND (reference sequence). The CDR3 sequence is 13 residues long. This CDR3 reads CASSLSGAYGYTF. The CDR3 DNA follows: TGTGCCAGTAGTCTGTCGGGGGCCTATGGCTACACCTTC.